The sequence of this TCR beta chain was determined in a study of CD8+CD57+ T cells in acquired aplastic anemia. Only patients with CD8+CD57+ cell expansion on flow cytometry were chosen for sequencing. Each of the patients presented with severe acquired aplastic anemia. CDR1 and CDR2 from the germline V gene are SNHLY and FYNNEI. The CDR3 loop spans 14 amino acids. V shed 6 bases and J shed 4 bases, with 15 bases lying between them. Using genomic DNA as the template, TCR beta VDJ and CDR3 profiling was carried out. MiXCR, applied by TCRdb to the reads, yields one record per CDR3 protein. The repertoire holds 300,000 or so distinct CDR3 sequences, with roughly 59% as singletons.

Sequencing was performed on sorted CD4+, CD8+, or CD8+CD57+ T cells (not recorded which) from PBMCs. The receptor comes from a human donor with aplastic anemia. The chain combines TRBV2 with TRBJ1-2; no clear D. The CDR3 DNA follows: TGTGCCAGCAGGAGGGAACCAAAACCCTATGGCTACACCTTC. It specifies CASRREPKPYGYTF.